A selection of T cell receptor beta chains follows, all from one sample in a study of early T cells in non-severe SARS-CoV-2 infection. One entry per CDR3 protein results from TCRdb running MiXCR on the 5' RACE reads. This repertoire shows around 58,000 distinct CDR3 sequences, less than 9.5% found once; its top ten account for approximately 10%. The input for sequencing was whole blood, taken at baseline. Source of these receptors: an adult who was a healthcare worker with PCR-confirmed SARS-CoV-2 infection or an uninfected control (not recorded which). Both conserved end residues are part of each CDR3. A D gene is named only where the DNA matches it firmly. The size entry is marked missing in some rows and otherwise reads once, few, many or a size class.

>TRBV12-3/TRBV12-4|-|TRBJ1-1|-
TGTGCCAGCAGTACCGGGACACTGAACACTGAAGCTTTCTTT
CASSTGTLNTEAFF
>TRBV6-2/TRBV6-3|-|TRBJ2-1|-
TGTGCCAGCTCTGGGGGCCCGCAGTCCTACAATGAGCAGTTCTTC
CASSGGPQSYNEQFF
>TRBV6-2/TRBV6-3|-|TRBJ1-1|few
TGTGCCAGCAGTTTGGCAGGGGAACGTACTGAAGCTTTCTTT
CASSLAGERTEAFF
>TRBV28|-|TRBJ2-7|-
TGTGCCAGCAGTTTATTCGGACAGGGGCTAGCGGGTCTAAACTCCTACGAGCAGTACTTC
CASSLFGQGLAGLNSYEQYF
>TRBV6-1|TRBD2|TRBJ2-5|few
TGTGCCAGCAGTGTATGGGAGGGCCCAGAGACCCAGTACTTC
CASSVWEGPETQYF
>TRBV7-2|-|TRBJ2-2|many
TGTGCCAGCAGCCGTGGAGCGAACACCGGGGAGCTGTTTTTT
CASSRGANTGELFF
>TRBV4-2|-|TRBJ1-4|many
TGTGCCAGCAGTCAAGATCGGGGGGTACACGAAAAACTGTTTTTT
CASSQDRGVHEKLFF
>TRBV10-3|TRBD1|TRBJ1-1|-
TGTGCCATCAGTGAAGGGAGGACAGGGATGAACACTGAAGCTTTCTTT
CAISEGRTGMNTEAFF
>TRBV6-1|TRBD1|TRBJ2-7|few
TGTGCCAGCAGTTCCGGGACAGGGGGCTGGGAGCAGTACTTC
CASSSGTGGWEQYF
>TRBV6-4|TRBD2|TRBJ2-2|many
TGTGCCAGCAGCTCTAGCGGGAGTGCCACCGGGGAGCTGTTTTTT
CASSSSGSATGELFF
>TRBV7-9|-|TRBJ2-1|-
TGTGCCAGCAGCTCCAGTATCCATCCCACTTACAATGAGCAGTTCTTC
CASSSSIHPTYNEQFF
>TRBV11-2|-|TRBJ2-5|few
TGTGCCAGCAGCTTCGGGTGGTCTAAGGAGACCCAGTACTTC
CASSFGWSKETQYF
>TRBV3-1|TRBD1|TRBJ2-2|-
TGTGCCAGCAGCCATAGCGGACAGGGGAAAACCGGGGAGCTGTTTTTT
CASSHSGQGKTGELFF
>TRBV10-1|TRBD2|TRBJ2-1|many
TGCGCCAGCAGTGAGTCCGGGACTAGTCTTAATGAGCAGTTCTTC
CASSESGTSLNEQFF
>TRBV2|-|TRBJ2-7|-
TGTGCCAGCAGTGAAGCGCCTGGGGCAGGTTCCCTCGAGCAGTACTTC
CASSEAPGAGSLEQYF
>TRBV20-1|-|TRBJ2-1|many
TGCAGTGCTAGTCCCCAGCGGCGGAGGTTTTACAATGAGCAGTTCTTC
CSASPQRRRFYNEQFF
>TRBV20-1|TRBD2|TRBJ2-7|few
TGCAGTGCGTCCGGGACTAGCGTAGTCTCCTACGAGCAGTACTTC
CSASGTSVVSYEQYF
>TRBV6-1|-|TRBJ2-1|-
TGTGCCAGCGGTGAAGCGGAGGACCCTCCCCGCTACAATGAGCAGTTCTTC
CASGEAEDPPRYNEQFF
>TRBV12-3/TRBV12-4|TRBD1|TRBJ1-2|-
TGTGCCAGCAGTTTACGACAGGGGCGCCGTGGCTACACCTTC
CASSLRQGRRGYTF
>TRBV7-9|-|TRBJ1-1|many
TGTGCCAGCAGCTTAAACGGTGAAGCTTTCTTT
CASSLNGEAFF
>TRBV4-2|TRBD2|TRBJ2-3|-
TGTGCCAGCAGCCAGACCTACGACCCGAGGGGTGGGACTAGCGGGAGTTTGGCAGATACGCAGTATTTT
CASSQTYDPRGGTSGSLADTQYF
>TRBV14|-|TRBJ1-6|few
TGTGCCAGCAGCCAAAGGACCTATAATTCACCCCTCCACTTT
CASSQRTYNSPLHF
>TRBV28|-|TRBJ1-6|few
TGTGCCAGCAGTATGAGAAATTCACCCCTCCACTTT
CASSMRNSPLHF
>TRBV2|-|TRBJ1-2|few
TGTGCCAGCAGTGAAGGGGTTGGCTACACCTTC
CASSEGVGYTF
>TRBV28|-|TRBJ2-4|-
TGTGCCAGCAGGCTGTGGGGTGAGGGGAAAAACATTCAGTACTTC
CASRLWGEGKNIQYF
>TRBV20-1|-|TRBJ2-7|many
TGCAGTGCTAGGTGGTGGCGGTCGGCCTACGAGCAGTACTTC
CSARWWRSAYEQYF
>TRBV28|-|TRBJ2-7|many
TGTGCCAGCAGTTTTATAGAGCTGACTTACGAGCAGTACTTC
CASSFIELTYEQYF
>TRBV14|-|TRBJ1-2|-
TGTGCCAGCAGCCAAAACAGGGTCGGCTACACCTTC
CASSQNRVGYTF
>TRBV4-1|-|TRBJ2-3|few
TGCGCCAGCAGCCAAGACGAGGATACGCAGTATTTT
CASSQDEDTQYF
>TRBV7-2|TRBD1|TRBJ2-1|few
TGTGCCAGCAGCCAAGGGACAGACTTCTACAATGAGCAGTTCTTC
CASSQGTDFYNEQFF
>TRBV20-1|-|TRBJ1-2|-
TGCAGTGCTAGACAGACCAACTATGGCTACACCTTC
CSARQTNYGYTF
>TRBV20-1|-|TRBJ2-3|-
TGCAGTGCTAGTAGGACAACAGATACGCAGTATTTT
CSASRTTDTQYF
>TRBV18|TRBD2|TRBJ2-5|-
TGTGCCAGCTCACTTAGCGGGAGGGCCCAAGAGACCCAGTACTTC
CASSLSGRAQETQYF
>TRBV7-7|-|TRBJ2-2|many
TGTGCCAGCAGTCGGACAGTGACCCAAGGGGAGCTGTTTTTT
CASSRTVTQGELFF
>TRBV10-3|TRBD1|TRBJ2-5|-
TGTGCCATCAGGGGGGGACAGGGAACGGCAGAGACCCAGTACTTC
CAIRGGQGTAETQYF
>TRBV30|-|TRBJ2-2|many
TGTGCCTGGAATTTGAACACCGGGGAGCTGTTTTTT
CAWNLNTGELFF
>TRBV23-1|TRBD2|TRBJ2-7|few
TGCGCCAGCAGTCAAAGGACTAGCGGTTCCTACGAGCAGTACTTC
CASSQRTSGSYEQYF
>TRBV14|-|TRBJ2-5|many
TGTGCCAGCAGCTCAGGAGAGACCCAGTACTTC
CASSSGETQYF
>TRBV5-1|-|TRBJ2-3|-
TGCGCCAGCAGCTTGGCTAGCGAGGCAGATACGCAGTATTTT
CASSLASEADTQYF
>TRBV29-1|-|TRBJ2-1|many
TGCAGCGGCGTAGTTTCCTACAATGAGCAGTTCTTC
CSGVVSYNEQFF
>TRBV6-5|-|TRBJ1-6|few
TGTGCCAGCAGTTACTCAGACACAGGGAATTCACCCCTCCACTTT
CASSYSDTGNSPLHF
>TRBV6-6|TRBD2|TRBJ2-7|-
TGTGCCAGCAGTTACCTAGCGGGAGGCGTGGACGAGCAGTACTTC
CASSYLAGGVDEQYF
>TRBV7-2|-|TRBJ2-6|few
TGTGCCAGCAGCTTAGGCCAGGGGGCCAACGTCCTGACTTTC
CASSLGQGANVLTF
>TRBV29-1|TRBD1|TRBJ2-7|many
TGCAGCGTTGAAAGGGACAGGGACCACGAGCAGTACTTC
CSVERDRDHEQYF
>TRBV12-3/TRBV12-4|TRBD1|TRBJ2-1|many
TGTGCCAGCAGTCCTCCCGGACAGGGGGTTGGAAATGAGCAGTTCTTC
CASSPPGQGVGNEQFF
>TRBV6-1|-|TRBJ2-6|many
TGTGCCAGCAGGCTACAGGGTACTGGGGCCAACGTCCTGACTTTC
CASRLQGTGANVLTF
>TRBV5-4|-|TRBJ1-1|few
TGTGCCAGCAGCTCGATTGGACAATACACTGAAGCTTTCTTT
CASSSIGQYTEAFF
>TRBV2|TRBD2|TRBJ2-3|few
TGTGCCAGCAGACCGGGACTAGGGGCAGATACGCAGTATTTT
CASRPGLGADTQYF
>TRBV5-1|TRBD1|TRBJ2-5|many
TGCGCCAGCAGCGTGGTGGGGACAGGGGTGGAGACCCAGTACTTC
CASSVVGTGVETQYF
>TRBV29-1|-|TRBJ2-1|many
TGCAGCGTTGTCGCTCCAACTGCGGTGCAGTTCTTC
CSVVAPTAVQFF
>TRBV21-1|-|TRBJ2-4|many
TGTGCCAGCAGCAACAAGTTCATGACCGGCCCTCCCAAAAACATTCAGTACTTC
CASSNKFMTGPPKNIQYF
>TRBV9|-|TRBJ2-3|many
TGTGCCAGCAGCAACCCCGAAAGAGGGGCCTTCACAGATACGCAGTATTTT
CASSNPERGAFTDTQYF
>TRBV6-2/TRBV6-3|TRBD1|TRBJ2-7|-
TGTGCCACCAGAGCTATTCCGACAGGGGGCTCCTACGAGCAGTACTTC
CATRAIPTGGSYEQYF
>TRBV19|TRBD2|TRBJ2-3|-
TGTGCCAGTAGTACCTTCCTAGCGGGAGGGGGAGCGGGAGATACGCAGTATTTT
CASSTFLAGGGAGDTQYF
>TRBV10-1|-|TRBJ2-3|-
TGCGCCAGCAGTGCCAACAGGGAAACGCAGTATTTT
CASSANRETQYF
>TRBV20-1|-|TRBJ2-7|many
TGCAGTGCAACGGGTTGGCAGGGTGGCTACGAGCAGTACTTC
CSATGWQGGYEQYF
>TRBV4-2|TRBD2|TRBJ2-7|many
TGTGCCAGCAGCCACGACGACGGAAGCGGGAGCTACGAGCAGTACTTC
CASSHDDGSGSYEQYF
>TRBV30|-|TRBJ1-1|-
TGTGCCTGGAGCGCTTTTGCCCATCCCCCGAACACTGAAGCTTTCTTT
CAWSAFAHPPNTEAFF
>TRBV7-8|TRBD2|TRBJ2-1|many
TGTGCCAGCAGCTTAGTAGCGGGAGTCTCCTACAATGAGCAGTTCTTC
CASSLVAGVSYNEQFF